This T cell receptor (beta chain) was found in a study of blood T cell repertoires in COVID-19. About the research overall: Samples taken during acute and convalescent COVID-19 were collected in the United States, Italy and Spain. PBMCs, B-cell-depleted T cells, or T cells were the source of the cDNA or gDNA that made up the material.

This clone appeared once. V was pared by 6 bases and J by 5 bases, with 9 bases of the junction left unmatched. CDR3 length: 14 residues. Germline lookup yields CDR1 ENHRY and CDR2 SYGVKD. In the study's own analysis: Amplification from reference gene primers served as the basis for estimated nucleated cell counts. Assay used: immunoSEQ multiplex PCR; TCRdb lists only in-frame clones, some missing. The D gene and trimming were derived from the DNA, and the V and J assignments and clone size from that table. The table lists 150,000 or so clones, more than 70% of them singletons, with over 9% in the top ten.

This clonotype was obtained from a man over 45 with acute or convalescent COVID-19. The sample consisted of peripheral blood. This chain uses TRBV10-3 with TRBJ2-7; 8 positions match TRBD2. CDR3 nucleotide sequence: TGTGCCATCAGACCCGGACTAGCCTGGGACGAGCAGTACTTC. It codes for CAIRPGLAWDEQYF.